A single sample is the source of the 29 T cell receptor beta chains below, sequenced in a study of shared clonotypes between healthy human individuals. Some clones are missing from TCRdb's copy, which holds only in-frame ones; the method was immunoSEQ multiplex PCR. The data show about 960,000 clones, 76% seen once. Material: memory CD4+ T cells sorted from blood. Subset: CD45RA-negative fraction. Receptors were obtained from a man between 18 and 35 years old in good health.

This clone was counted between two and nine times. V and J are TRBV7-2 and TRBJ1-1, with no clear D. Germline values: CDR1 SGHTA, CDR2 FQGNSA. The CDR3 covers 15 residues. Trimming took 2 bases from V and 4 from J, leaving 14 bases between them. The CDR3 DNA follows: TGTGCCAGCAGCTTACGGGGATTGGTTGGCACTGAAGCTTTCTTT. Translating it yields CASSLRGLVGTEAFF.

The CDR3 region is CATSRGAHLGLSGANVLTF. The CDR3 nucleotides are TGTGCCACCAGCAGAGGGGCCCACCTGGGCCTCTCTGGGGCCAACGTCCTGACTTTC. The chain carries TRBV15 and TRBJ2-6; D gene uncertain. V was clipped by 1 base and J by 0 bases, with 16 bases between them. CDR1 is LNHNV and CDR2 is YYDKDF in the germline V gene (reference sequence). The CDR3 extends over 19 amino acids.

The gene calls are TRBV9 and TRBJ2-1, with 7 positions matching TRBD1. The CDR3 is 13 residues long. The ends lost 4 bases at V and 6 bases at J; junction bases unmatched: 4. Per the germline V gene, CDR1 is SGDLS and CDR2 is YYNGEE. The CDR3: CASSRDRVNEQFF. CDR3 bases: TGTGCCAGCAGCCGAGACAGGGTCAATGAGCAGTTCTTC.

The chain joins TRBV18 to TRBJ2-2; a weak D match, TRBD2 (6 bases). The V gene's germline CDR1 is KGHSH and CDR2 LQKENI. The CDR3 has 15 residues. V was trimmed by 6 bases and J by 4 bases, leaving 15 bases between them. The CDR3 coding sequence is TGTGCCAGCTCCCAATTTGGGGGGAGCACCGGGGAGCTGTTTTTT. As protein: CASSQFGGSTGELFF.

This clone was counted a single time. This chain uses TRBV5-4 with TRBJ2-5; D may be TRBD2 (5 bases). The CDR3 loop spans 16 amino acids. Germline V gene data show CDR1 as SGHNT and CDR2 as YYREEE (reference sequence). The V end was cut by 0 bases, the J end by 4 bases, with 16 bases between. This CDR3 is CASSLVGVGEGETQYF. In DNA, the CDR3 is TGTGCCAGCAGCTTGGTGGGTGTCGGCGAGGGAGAGACCCAGTACTTC.

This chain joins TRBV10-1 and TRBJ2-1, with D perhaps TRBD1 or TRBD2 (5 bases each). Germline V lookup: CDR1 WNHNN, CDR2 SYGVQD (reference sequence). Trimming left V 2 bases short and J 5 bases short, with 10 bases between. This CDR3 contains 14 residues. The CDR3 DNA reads TGCGCCAGCAGTGAGGGGACGGTGGACAATGAGCAGTTCTTC. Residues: CASSEGTVDNEQFF.

The CDR3 DNA reads as TGTGCCAGCAGCTTAGCGACTAGCGGGGTAAATGAGCAGTTCTTC. Residues: CASSLATSGVNEQFF. The rearrangement uses TRBV7-2 and TRBJ2-1; TRBD2 agrees at 11 bases. The ends lost 0 bases at V and 7 bases at J; junction bases unmatched: 2. Germline V lookup: CDR1 SGHTA, CDR2 FQGNSA. This CDR3 spans 15 amino acids. Filled out from reference TRBV7-2 and TRBJ2-1, the complete variable domain reads GAGVSQSPSNKVTEKGKDVELRCDPISGHTALYWYRQSLGQGLEFLIYFQGNSAPDKSGLPSDRFSAERTGGSVSTLTIQRTQQEDSAVYLCASSLATSGVNEQFFGPGTRLTVL.

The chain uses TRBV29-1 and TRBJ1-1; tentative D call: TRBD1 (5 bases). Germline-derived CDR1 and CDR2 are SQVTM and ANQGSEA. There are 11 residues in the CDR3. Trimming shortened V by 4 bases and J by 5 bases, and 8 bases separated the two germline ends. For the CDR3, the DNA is TGCAGCGTTGCCAGGGCTACTGAAGCTTTCTTT. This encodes CSVARATEAFF.

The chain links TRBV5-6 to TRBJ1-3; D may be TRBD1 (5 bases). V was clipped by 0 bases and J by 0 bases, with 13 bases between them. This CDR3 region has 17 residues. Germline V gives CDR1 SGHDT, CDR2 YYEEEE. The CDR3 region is CASSLERITGSGNTIYF. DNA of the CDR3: TGTGCCAGCAGCTTGGAGCGAATCACAGGCTCTGGAAACACCATATATTTT.

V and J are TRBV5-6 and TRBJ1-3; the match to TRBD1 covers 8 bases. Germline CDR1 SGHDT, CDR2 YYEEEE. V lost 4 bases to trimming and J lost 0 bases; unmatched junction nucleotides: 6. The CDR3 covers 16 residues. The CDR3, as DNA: TGTGCCAGCAGCGGGGATGGACAGGGCTCTGGAAACACCATATATTTT. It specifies CASSGDGQGSGNTIYF. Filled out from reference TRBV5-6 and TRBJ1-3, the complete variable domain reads DAGVTQSPTHLIKTRGQQVTLRCSPKSGHDTVSWYQQALGQGPQFIFQYYEEEERQRGNFPDRFSGHQFPNYSSELNVNALLLGDSALYLCASSGDGQGSGNTIYFGEGSWLTVV.

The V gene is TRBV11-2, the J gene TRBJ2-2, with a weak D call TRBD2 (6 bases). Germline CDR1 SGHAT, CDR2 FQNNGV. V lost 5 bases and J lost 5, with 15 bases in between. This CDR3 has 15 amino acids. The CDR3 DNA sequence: TGTGCCAGCAGCGCCTCCCCTCTAGCGACCGGGGAGCTGTTTTTT. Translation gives CASSASPLATGELFF.

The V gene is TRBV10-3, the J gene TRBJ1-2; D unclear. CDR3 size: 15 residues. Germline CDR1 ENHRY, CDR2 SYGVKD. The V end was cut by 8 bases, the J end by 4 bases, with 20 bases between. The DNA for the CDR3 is TGTGCCATCGGAGCACCGTGGACGGCCGTCTATGGCTACACCTTC. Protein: CAIGAPWTAVYGYTF.

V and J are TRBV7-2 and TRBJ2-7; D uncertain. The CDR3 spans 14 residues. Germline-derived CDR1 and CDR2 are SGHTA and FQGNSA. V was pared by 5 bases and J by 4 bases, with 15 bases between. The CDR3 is CASSLTQVPYEQYF. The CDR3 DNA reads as TGTGCCAGCAGCCTTACCCAAGTCCCTTACGAGCAGTACTTC.

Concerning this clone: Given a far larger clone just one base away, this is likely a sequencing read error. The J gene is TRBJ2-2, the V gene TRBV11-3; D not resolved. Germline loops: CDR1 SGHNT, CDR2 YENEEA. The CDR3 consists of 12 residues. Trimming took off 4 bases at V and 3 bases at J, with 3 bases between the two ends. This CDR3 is CASSWDTGELFF. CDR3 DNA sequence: TGTGCCAGCAGCTGGGACACCGGGGAGCTGTTTTTT.

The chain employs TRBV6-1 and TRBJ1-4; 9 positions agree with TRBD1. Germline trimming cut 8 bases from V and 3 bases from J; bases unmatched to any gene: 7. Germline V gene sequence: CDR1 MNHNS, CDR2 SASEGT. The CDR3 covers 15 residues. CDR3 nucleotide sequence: TGTGCCAGCGTCGGGTGGACAGGGGCTAATGAAAAACTGTTTTTT. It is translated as CASVGWTGANEKLFF.

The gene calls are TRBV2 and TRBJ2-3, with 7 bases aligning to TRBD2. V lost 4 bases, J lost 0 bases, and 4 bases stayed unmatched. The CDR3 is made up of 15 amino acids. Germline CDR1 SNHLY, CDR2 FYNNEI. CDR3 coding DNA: TGTGCCAGCAGTGCTGCGGGAGTTAGCACAGATACGCAGTATTTT. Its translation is CASSAAGVSTDTQYF.

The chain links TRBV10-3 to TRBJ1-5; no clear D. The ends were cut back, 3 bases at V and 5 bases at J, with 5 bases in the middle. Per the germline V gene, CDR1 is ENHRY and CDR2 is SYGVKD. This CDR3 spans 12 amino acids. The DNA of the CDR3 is TGTGCCATCAGTGAAGCAGATCAGCCCCAGCATTTT. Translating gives CAISEADQPQHF.

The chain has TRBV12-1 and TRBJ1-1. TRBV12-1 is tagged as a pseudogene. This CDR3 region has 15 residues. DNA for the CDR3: TGTGCCAGCAGCTTCCCCCGCGGAGTGAACACTGAAGCTTTCTTT. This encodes CASSFPRGVNTEAFF.

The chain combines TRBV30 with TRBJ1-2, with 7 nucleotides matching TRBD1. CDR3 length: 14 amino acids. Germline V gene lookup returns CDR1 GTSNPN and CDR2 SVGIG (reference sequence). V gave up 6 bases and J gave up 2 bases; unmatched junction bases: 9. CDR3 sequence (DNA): TGTGCCTGCGCAGGGGGTACCCTCAACTATGGCTACACCTTC. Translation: CACAGGTLNYGYTF.

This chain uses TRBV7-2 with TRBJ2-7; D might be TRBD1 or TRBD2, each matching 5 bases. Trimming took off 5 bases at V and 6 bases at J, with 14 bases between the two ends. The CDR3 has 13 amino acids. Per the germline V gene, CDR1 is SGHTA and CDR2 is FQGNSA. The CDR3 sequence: CASSTRGASEQYF. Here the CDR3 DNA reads TGTGCCAGCAGCACCCGAGGGGCCTCCGAGCAGTACTTC.

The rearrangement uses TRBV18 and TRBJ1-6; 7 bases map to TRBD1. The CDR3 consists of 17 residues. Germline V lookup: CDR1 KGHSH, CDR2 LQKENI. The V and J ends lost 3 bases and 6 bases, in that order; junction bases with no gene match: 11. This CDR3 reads CASSPPGGGGVNSPLHF. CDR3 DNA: TGTGCCAGCTCACCCCCAGGGGGAGGCGGGGTTAATTCACCCCTCCACTTT.

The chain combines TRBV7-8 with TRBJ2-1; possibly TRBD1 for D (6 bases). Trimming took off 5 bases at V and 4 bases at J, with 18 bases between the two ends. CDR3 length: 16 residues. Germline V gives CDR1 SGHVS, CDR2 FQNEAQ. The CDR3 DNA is TGTGCCAGCAGCGGGTCGACAGGTCTAATGTACAATGAGCAGTTCTTC. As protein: CASSGSTGLMYNEQFF. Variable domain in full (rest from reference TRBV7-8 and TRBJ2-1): GAGVSQSPRYKVAKRGQDVALRCDPISGHVSLFWYQQALGQGPEFLTYFQNEAQLDKSGLPSDRFFAERPEGSVSTLKIQRTQQEDSAVYLCASSGSTGLMYNEQFFGPGTRLTVL.

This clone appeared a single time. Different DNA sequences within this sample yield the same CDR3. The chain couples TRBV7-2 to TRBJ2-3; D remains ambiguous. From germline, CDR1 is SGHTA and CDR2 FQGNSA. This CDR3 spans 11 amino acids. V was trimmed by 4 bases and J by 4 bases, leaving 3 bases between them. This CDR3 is CASSYADTQYF. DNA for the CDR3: TGTGCCAGCAGCTATGCAGATACGCAGTATTTT.

As DNA, the CDR3 is TGCGCCAGCAGTCAGCTTGGGGGCTACGAGCAGTACTTC. Its translation is CASSQLGGYEQYF. V and J are TRBV5-1 and TRBJ2-7, with D possibly called TRBD1 or TRBD2 (5 bases each). The CDR3 length is 13 residues. Germline assignment: CDR1 SGHRS and CDR2 YFSETQ. V dropped 5 bases and J dropped 3 bases, with 12 bases sitting between them.

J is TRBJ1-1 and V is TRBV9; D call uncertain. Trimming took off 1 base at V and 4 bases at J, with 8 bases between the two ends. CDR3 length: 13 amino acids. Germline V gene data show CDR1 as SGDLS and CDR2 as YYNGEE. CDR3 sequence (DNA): TGTGCCAGCAGCGTAAAATCAGGCACTGAAGCTTTCTTT. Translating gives CASSVKSGTEAFF.

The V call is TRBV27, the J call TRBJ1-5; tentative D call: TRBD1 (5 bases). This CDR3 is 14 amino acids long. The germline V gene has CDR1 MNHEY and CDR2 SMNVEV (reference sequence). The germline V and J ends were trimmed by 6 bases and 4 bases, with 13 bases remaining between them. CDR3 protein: CASRVTVGNQPQHF. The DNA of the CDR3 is TGTGCCAGCAGGGTGACAGTGGGAAATCAGCCCCAGCATTTT.

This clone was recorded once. In DNA form, the CDR3 reads TGTGCCAGCAGCCCGGGAGGACAGGGGGCCTATGGCTACACCTTC. Protein sequence: CASSPGGQGAYGYTF. V and J are TRBV6-1 and TRBJ1-2; 11 bases match TRBD1. With 6 bases clipped from V and 4 bases from J, the junction kept 7 bases outside the gene matches. Looked up from germline, CDR1 is MNHNS and CDR2 is SASEGT. The CDR3 runs to 15 residues.

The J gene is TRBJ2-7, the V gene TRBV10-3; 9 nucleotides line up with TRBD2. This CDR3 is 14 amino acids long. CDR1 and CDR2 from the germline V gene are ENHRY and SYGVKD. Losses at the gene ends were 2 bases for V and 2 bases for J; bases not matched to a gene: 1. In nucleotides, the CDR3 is TGTGCCATCAGTGAGGCGGGGGGGGCCTACGAGCAGTACTTC. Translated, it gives CAISEAGGAYEQYF.

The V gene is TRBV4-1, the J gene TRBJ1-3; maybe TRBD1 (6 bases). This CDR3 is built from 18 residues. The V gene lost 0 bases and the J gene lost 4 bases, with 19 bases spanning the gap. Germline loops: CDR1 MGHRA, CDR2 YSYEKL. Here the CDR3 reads CASSQESGKQGRGNTIYF. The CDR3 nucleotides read TGCGCCAGCAGCCAAGAGTCGGGAAAACAGGGAAGGGGAAACACCATATATTTT.